This T cell receptor beta chain is drawn from a study of technical replicates of blood from a few donors. There are 14 residues in the CDR3. V was clipped by 4 bases and J by 2 bases, with 9 bases between them. CDR1 is KGHSH, CDR2 LQKENI, per germline. TCRdb keeps only in-frame clones here, not all; method: immunoSEQ multiplex PCR. The repertoire has about 89,000 clones, 94% of them found once; the top ten carry about 0.22%. The V and J genes are TRBV18 and TRBJ1-5; weak D call: TRBD1 (6 bases). Material: T cells isolated from PBMCs. This TCR was recovered from a human donor in good health. The CDR3 DNA follows: TGTGCCAGCTCACAACAGGGTGGCAATCAGCCCCAGCATTTT. This translates into CASSQQGGNQPQHF.